Listed below are T cell receptor beta chains from one sample, sequenced in a study of OX40 agonist ivuxolimab in advanced cancers. Method: immunoSEQ multiplex PCR; TCRdb's copy keeps in-frame clones and lacks some. This sample carries 60,000 to 70,000 clones, about four fifths of them seen once, and the ten largest clones take approximately 1.2%. The material was CD4+ or CD8+ T cells sorted from blood, obtained in a trial of the OX40 agonist ivuxolimab. All receptors derive from an adult with an advanced solid tumor such as melanoma, head and neck, liver or kidney cancer. Each CDR3 is given with its conserved first and last residue. Each record gives: clone size, D gene, V gene, J gene, CDR3 DNA, CDR3 protein. The D gene is left open where the match is weak. Only part of the rows carry a size: once, few, many, or a class if the clone is expanded.

clone_size: NA
d_call: TRBD2
v_call: TRBV7-8
j_call: TRBJ2-7
cdr3_nt: TGTGCCAGCAGCCTAAGCGGGGGCCCGTTGGAGCAGTACTTC
cdr3_aa: CASSLSGGPLEQYF

clone_size: NA
d_call: TRBD1
v_call: TRBV4-2
j_call: TRBJ1-1
cdr3_nt: TGTGCCAGCAGCACGGGACAGGGGTTGGCTGAAGCTTTCTTT
cdr3_aa: CASSTGQGLAEAFF

clone_size: NA
d_call: NA
v_call: TRBV7-2
j_call: TRBJ2-1
cdr3_nt: TGTGCCAGCCAGCCCTACAATGAGCAGTTCTTC
cdr3_aa: CASQPYNEQFF

clone_size: NA
d_call: TRBD1
v_call: TRBV30
j_call: TRBJ2-7
cdr3_nt: TGTGCCTGGAGGGACAGGGGGAGAAACGAGCAGTACTTC
cdr3_aa: CAWRDRGRNEQYF

clone_size: NA
d_call: TRBD1
v_call: TRBV5-4
j_call: TRBJ1-4
cdr3_nt: TGTGCCAGCAGCTTGGCCGGGGCAGGGGGGGGTGAAAAACTGTTTTTT
cdr3_aa: CASSLAGAGGGEKLFF

clone_size: NA
d_call: TRBD1
v_call: TRBV9
j_call: TRBJ2-5
cdr3_nt: TGTGCCAGCAGCGTAGTTCCGGCAGGGGGCGGGGAGACCCAGTACTTC
cdr3_aa: CASSVVPAGGGETQYF

clone_size: NA
d_call: NA
v_call: TRBV30
j_call: TRBJ2-6
cdr3_nt: TGTGCCTCTGGGGCCAACGTCCTGACTTTC
cdr3_aa: CASGANVLTF

clone_size: NA
d_call: NA
v_call: TRBV6-1
j_call: TRBJ2-2
cdr3_nt: TGTGCCAGCAGCTCGACGGACTACACCGGGGAGCTGTTTTTT
cdr3_aa: CASSSTDYTGELFF

clone_size: once
d_call: NA
v_call: TRBV7-2
j_call: TRBJ1-4
cdr3_nt: TGTGCCAGCAGCCCGAGGACCAGTAAACTGTTTTTT
cdr3_aa: CASSPRTSKLFF

clone_size: NA
d_call: NA
v_call: TRBV28
j_call: TRBJ1-2
cdr3_nt: TGTGCCAGCAGTCTTGGGGTTGGCTACACCTTC
cdr3_aa: CASSLGVGYTF